Below, 14 T cell receptor beta chains from the same sample are listed, as sequenced in a study of regulatory T cells in long-lasting Graves disease. Noted time point: newly diagnosed GD, antithyroid drugs for less than 3 months. Isolated PBMC RNA provided the starting material for the TCR library. Assembly of TCR beta libraries relied on iRepertoire HTBI primers together with Arm-PCR of CDR3 regions. From the multiplex PCR reads, TCRdb called clonotypes with MiXCR, one entry per CDR3 protein. This sample has some 230,000 distinct CDR3 sequences; 15% to 20% occur once, and the top ten carry roughly a fifth. The sequencing here drew on peripheral blood mononuclear cells (PBMCs), taken at new diagnosis, from a patient treated with antithyroid drugs. Receptors originate from a female donor with Graves disease.

Remarks on this clonotype: The conserved final phenylalanine or tryptophan is absent from the CDR3, which likely points to a read error. The rearrangement links TRBV20-1 to TRBJ2-3; 13 bases are a match to TRBD2. Germline-derived CDR1 and CDR2 are DFQATT and SNEGSKA (reference sequence). V dropped 6 bases and J dropped 6; count of bases not matched to a gene: 12. The CDR3 spans 16 residues. CDR3 sequence reads: CSAPGLAGFSWDTQYL. The CDR3 bases are TGCAGTGCGCCGGGACTAGCGGGATTCAGTTGGGATACGCAGTATCTT.

This clonotype was picked up many times. The V call is TRBV20-1, the J call TRBJ2-1; tentative D call: TRBD2 (6 bases). V was clipped by 1 base and J by 2 bases, with 12 bases between them. From germline, CDR1 is DFQATT and CDR2 SNEGSKA (reference sequence). The CDR3 is 15 residues long. The chain's CDR3 is CSARVRGNPYNEQFF. CDR3 in DNA: TGCAGTGCTAGAGTCCGCGGGAATCCCTACAATGAGCAGTTCTTC.

This clonotype was observed at least ten times. The chain has TRBV27 and TRBJ2-3, with a tentative D call TRBD2 (6 bases). This CDR3 region has 15 residues. Germline values: CDR1 MNHEY, CDR2 SMNVEV (reference sequence). V dropped 0 bases and J dropped 3 bases, with 10 bases sitting between them. Written as DNA, the CDR3 is TGTGCCAGCAGTTTATCCCTTGGACTAACAGATACGCAGTATTTT. Its translation: CASSLSLGLTDTQYF.

This clonotype was picked up many times. The rearrangement joins TRBV7-2 to TRBJ2-7, with 9 bases aligning to TRBD2. The J segment lost 4 bases and the V segment lost 5 bases, leaving 6 bases of the junction unmatched. Per the germline V gene, CDR1 is SGHTA and CDR2 is FQGNSA. The CDR3 is 14 amino acids. The DNA for the CDR3 is TGTGCCAGCAGCGAACGGACTAGCGAGTACGAGCAGTACTTC. Amino acids: CASSERTSEYEQYF.

Details on this clonotype: This clone may be a read error of a much larger clone one base away. Without the conserved terminal phenylalanine or tryptophan, this CDR3 likely stems from a read error. V and J are TRBV30 and TRBJ2-5, with 12 positions matching TRBD2. From germline, CDR1 is GTSNPN and CDR2 SVGIG (reference sequence). This CDR3 is built from 15 residues. The ends lost 3 bases at V and 8 bases at J; junction bases unmatched: 10. The CDR3, as DNA: TGTGCCTGGAGCTTGCGACTAGCGGGAGTAGTTACCCAGTACTCC. This sequence encodes CAWSLRLAGVVTQYS.

There are many counts of this clonotype. The rearrangement uses TRBV19 and TRBJ1-2; D is ambiguous. The CDR3 runs to 13 residues. The V end was cut by 4 bases, the J end by 6 bases, with 12 bases between. CDR1 LNHDA and CDR2 SQIVND come from the germline V gene (reference sequence). The CDR3 sequence: CASSNLQLDGYTF. The CDR3 DNA reads as TGTGCCAGTAGTAATTTACAGCTAGATGGCTACACCTTC.

The rearrangement links TRBV29-1 to TRBJ2-5; 8 positions match TRBD1. J gave up 5 bases and V 7 bases, and 6 bases lay outside the gene matches. The CDR3 length is 12 residues. Germline V gene data show CDR1 as SQVTM and CDR2 as ANQGSEA. Here the CDR3 DNA reads TGCAGCGGGGGGACAGGTGCGGAGACCCAGTACTTC. Amino acids: CSGGTGAETQYF.

The rearrangement uses TRBV20-1 and TRBJ2-7; D may be TRBD1 (6 bases). V lost 1 base to trimming and J lost 5 bases, with 12 bases between them. CDR1 is DFQATT and CDR2 is SNEGSKA in the germline V gene (reference sequence). This CDR3 is 13 amino acids long. CDR3: CSARGQGTNEQYF. CDR3 coding DNA: TGCAGTGCTAGAGGGCAGGGGACAAACGAGCAGTACTTC.

Many counts were recorded for this clonotype. The chain recombines TRBV28 with TRBJ2-7; a weak D match, TRBD2 (6 bases). Germline V gene data show CDR1 as MDHEN and CDR2 as SYDVKM. Trimming cost V 7 bases and J 5 bases, with 12 bases left between them. The CDR3 loop spans 12 amino acids. CDR3 nucleotide sequence: TGTGCCAGCAAACGGGGGAGCCACGAGCAGTACTTC. Amino acids: CASKRGSHEQYF.

The table lists this clonotype with a few counts. The V and J genes are TRBV27 and TRBJ2-7, with D tentatively TRBD1 (7 bases). The germline V gene has CDR1 MNHEY and CDR2 SMNVEV (reference sequence). Trimming shortened V by 6 bases and J by 5 bases, and 20 bases separated the two germline ends. The CDR3 runs 15 residues. The CDR3: CASRRPGGLPDEQYF. For the CDR3, the DNA is TGTGCCAGCAGACGACCAGGGGGGCTTCCCGACGAGCAGTACTTC.

This clonotype was recorded many times. This rearrangement joins TRBV12-3 or TRBV12-4 to TRBJ1-1, with D maybe TRBD1 (5 bases). V lost 6 bases to trimming and J lost 1 base, with 12 bases between them. This CDR3 is 14 amino acids long. CDR3 DNA sequence: TGTGCCAGCAGCCCTGGGGGGGGGAACACTGAAGCTTTCTTT. Translation gives CASSPGGGNTEAFF.

There are many counts of this clonotype. The genes are TRBV11-2 and TRBJ1-1; 8 bases match TRBD1. The CDR3 is 14 residues long. Per germline, CDR1 SGHAT and CDR2 FQNNGV. V lost 5 bases and J lost 1; bases outside the gene matches: 3. CDR3 in amino acids: CASSIGQGNTEAFF. CDR3 DNA sequence: TGTGCCAGCAGCATAGGACAGGGGAACACTGAAGCTTTCTTT.

This clonotype was seen at least ten times. J is TRBJ1-3 and V is TRBV27; D gene ambiguous. Per germline, CDR1 MNHEY and CDR2 SMNVEV (reference sequence). Trimming shortened V by 6 bases and J by 0 bases, and 12 bases separated the two germline ends. The CDR3 consists of 15 residues. As DNA, the CDR3 is TGTGCCAGCAGCCGGGGTTTAAGCTCTGGAAACACCATATATTTT. Protein: CASSRGLSSGNTIYF.

The table lists this clonotype with many counts. The chain couples TRBV19 to TRBJ1-5, with 11 bases matching TRBD1. Germline V gene data show CDR1 as LNHDA and CDR2 as SQIVND (reference sequence). There are 16 residues in the CDR3. The V and J ends lost 5 bases and 7 bases, in that order; junction bases with no gene match: 10. The CDR3 DNA reads TGTGCCAGTAGTCCTCTCGGGACAGGGGGTGGGCAGCCCCAGCATTTT. It is translated as CASSPLGTGGGQPQHF.